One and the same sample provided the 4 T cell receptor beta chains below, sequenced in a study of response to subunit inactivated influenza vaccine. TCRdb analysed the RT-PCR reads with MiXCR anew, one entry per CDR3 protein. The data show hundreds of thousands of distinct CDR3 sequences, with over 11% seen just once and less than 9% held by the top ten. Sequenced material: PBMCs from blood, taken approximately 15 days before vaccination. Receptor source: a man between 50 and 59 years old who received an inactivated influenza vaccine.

DNA for the CDR3: TGCGCCAGCAGCTTGGCCCCTGACAGTATCTACGAGCAGTACTTC. It codes for CASSLAPDSIYEQYF. The chain couples TRBV5-1 to TRBJ2-7, with a weak D call TRBD1 (5 bases). This CDR3 spans 15 amino acids. CDR1 and CDR2 from the germline V gene are SGHRS and YFSETQ. Trimming stripped 0 bases from V and 3 bases from J, with 13 bases between.

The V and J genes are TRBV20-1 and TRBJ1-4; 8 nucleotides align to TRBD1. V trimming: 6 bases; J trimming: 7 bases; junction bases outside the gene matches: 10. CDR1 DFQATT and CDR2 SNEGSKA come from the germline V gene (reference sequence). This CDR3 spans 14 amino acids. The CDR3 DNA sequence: TGCAGTGCCATTTCGAGGACAGGGTCTGAAAAACTGTTTTTT. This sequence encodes CSAISRTGSEKLFF.

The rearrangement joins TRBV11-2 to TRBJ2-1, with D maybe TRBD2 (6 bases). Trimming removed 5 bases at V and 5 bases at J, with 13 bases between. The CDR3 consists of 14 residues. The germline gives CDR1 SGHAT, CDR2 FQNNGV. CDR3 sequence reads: CASSPGDGNNEQFF. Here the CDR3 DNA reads TGTGCCAGCAGCCCGGGGGACGGAAACAATGAGCAGTTCTTC.

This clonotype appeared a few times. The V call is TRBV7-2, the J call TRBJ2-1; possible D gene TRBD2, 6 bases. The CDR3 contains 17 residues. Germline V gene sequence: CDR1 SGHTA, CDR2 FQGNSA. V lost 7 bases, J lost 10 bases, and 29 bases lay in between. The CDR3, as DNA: TGTGCCAGCAACCAGGCCGGGGGAATTAACAATCCGCCCGAGCAGTTCTTC. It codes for CASNQAGGINNPPEQFF.